One sample yielded the 31 T cell receptor beta chains listed below, sequenced in a study of immune heterogeneity within non-small cell lung tumors. Template was bulk tumor genomic DNA, 450 to 750 ng per sample. Biopsy collection occurred during surgery, with several far-apart biopsies per primary tumor. Patients went through curative surgery, and their non-small cell lung cancer was untreated and newly diagnosed. It was with 32 V and 13 J primers that multiplex PCR amplified TCR beta CDR3. TCRdb called the multiplex PCR reads again in MiXCR, with one record for every CDR3 protein. The sample has roughly 14,000 distinct CDR3 sequences, less than 35% seen once; the top ten hold roughly 5.2%. Sequenced input: lung tumor tissue. The receptors come from a man aged 40-49 years with non-small cell lung cancer.

This clonotype was counted at least ten times. J is TRBJ1-1 and V is TRBV11-2; 8 bases agree with TRBD1. After removal of 5 bases from V and 10 bases from J, the junction contained 12 bases not matched to a gene. This CDR3 contains 14 residues. The germline V gene has CDR1 SGHAT and CDR2 FQNNGV. CDR3 sequence: CASSQTGGWVGAFF. The CDR3 DNA follows: TGTGCCAGCAGCCAAACAGGGGGTTGGGTGGGAGCTTTCTTT.

This clonotype was observed a single time. This could be a read error, since a much larger clone is one nucleotide away. This chain connects TRBV19 to TRBJ1-1; 7 bases match TRBD1. The CDR3 has 16 amino acids. Germline CDR1 is LNHDA and CDR2 is SQIVND (reference sequence). The CDR3 here is CVSSIDGRGRGTEAFF. CDR3 coding DNA: TGTGTCAGTAGTATAGATGGTAGGGGGCGAGGGACTGAAGCTTTCTTT.

This clonotype was seen many times. V is TRBV6-1 and J is TRBJ1-5, with 9 bases lining up with TRBD1. This CDR3 comprises 15 residues. Germline V gene data show CDR1 as MNHNS and CDR2 as SASEGT. V shed 6 bases, J shed 2 bases, and the junction held 5 bases outside the gene matches. The CDR3 nucleotides read TGTGCCAGCAGCACGACAGGGGGTGGCAATCAGCCCCAGCATTTT. This encodes CASSTTGGGNQPQHF.

This sequence joins TRBV20-1 and TRBJ1-5; D gene unclear. Trimming removed 3 bases at V and 1 base at J, with 13 bases between. The CDR3 is made up of 15 amino acids. Germline V gives CDR1 DFQATT, CDR2 SNEGSKA (reference sequence). The chain's CDR3 is CSAREQKVSNQPQHF. The CDR3 DNA reads as TGCAGTGCTAGGGAACAGAAGGTGAGCAATCAGCCCCAGCATTTT.

This clonotype is medium-sized. J is TRBJ2-1 and V is TRBV24-1; TRBD2 matches at 10 bases. Germline values: CDR1 KGHDR, CDR2 SFDVKD. V gave up 3 bases and J gave up 9 bases; unmatched junction bases: 10. The CDR3 totals 16 residues. The CDR3 nucleotides read TGTGCCACCAGTGATCTCGAGGCTAGCGGGAGAGGTGAGCAGTTCTTC. Protein sequence: CATSDLEASGRGEQFF.

This chain connects TRBV5-5 to TRBJ2-4; TRBD1 is a possible D gene (6 bases). CDR1 SGHKS and CDR2 YYEKEE come from the germline V gene (reference sequence). The length of the CDR3 is 15 residues. V lost 4 bases to trimming and J lost 8 bases, with 19 bases between them. The CDR3 region is CASSPWAARGYIQYF. CDR3 DNA sequence: TGTGCCAGCAGCCCGTGGGCGGCAAGGGGGTACATTCAGTACTTC.

The sample holds a few counts of this clonotype. The rearrangement links TRBV9 to TRBJ2-7; the match to TRBD1 covers 8 bases. Germline V CDR1 and CDR2: SGDLS, YYNGEE. CDR3 length: 16 amino acids. J was trimmed by 2 bases and V by 4 bases; bases with no gene match: 11. CDR3 loop: CASSPQGAVTTYEQYF. The CDR3 DNA sequence: TGTGCCAGCAGCCCTCAGGGGGCCGTAACGACCTACGAGCAGTACTTC.

J is TRBJ2-7 and V is TRBV11-2; D may correspond to TRBD1 or TRBD2 (5 bases each). Trimming took 0 bases from V and 8 from J, leaving 11 bases between them. The germline V gene has CDR1 SGHAT and CDR2 FQNNGV. This CDR3 has 13 residues. Written as DNA, the CDR3 is TGTGCCAGCAGCTTAGACGAGAGGGACCAGCAGTACTTC. The encoded protein is CASSLDERDQQYF. The whole variable domain, filled in from reference TRBV11-2 and TRBJ2-7, reads EAGVAQSPRYKIIEKRQSVAFWCNPISGHATLYWYQQILGQGPKLLIQFQNNGVVDDSQLPKDRFSAERLKGVDSTLKIQPAKLEDSAVYLCASSLDERDQQYFGPGTRLTVT.

As to this clonotype: Since a much larger clone is just one base distant, this may be a read error. The V gene is TRBV19, the J gene TRBJ1-5; the D gene is possibly TRBD1 (5 bases). Germline V lookup: CDR1 LNHDA, CDR2 SQIVND (reference sequence). CDR3 length: 14 residues. Trimming pared 7 bases from V and 0 bases from J, leaving 10 bases between. The CDR3 here is CASMGGYSNQPQHF. The CDR3 DNA sequence: TGTGCCAGTATGGGGGGATATAGCAATCAGCCCCAGCATTTT.

This clonotype has only a few counts. This rearrangement joins TRBV7-2 to TRBJ2-1; tentatively, D is TRBD1 (5 bases). Trimming removed 5 bases at V and 0 bases at J, with 17 bases between. The CDR3 has 17 amino acids. Germline V gives CDR1 SGHTA, CDR2 FQGNSA. The DNA for the CDR3 is TGTGCCAGCAGCCCACCGGTAGGGGCTGACTCCTACAATGAGCAGTTCTTC. Amino acids: CASSPPVGADSYNEQFF.

The chain joins TRBV12-3 or TRBV12-4 to TRBJ1-4; D gene ambiguous. The CDR3 has 15 residues. V dropped 5 bases and J dropped 5 bases, with 15 bases sitting between them. CDR3 coding DNA: TGTGCCAGCAGTGTCGCGGCACGGAGGAATGAAAAACTGTTTTTT. Translated, it gives CASSVAARRNEKLFF.

At least ten counts were recorded for this clonotype. The chain has TRBV24-1 and TRBJ2-2, with no clear D. V dropped 1 base and J dropped 7 bases, with 9 bases sitting between them. The CDR3 contains 14 residues. Germline V gene sequence: CDR1 KGHDR, CDR2 SFDVKD. CDR3 DNA: TGTGCCACCAGTGATTTTGGACGGCACGGGGAGCTGTTTTTT. Translated, it gives CATSDFGRHGELFF.

This clonotype is medium-sized (0.01 to 0.1%) in the sample. The chain employs TRBV20-1 and TRBJ2-1; D not certain. Germline lookup yields CDR1 DFQATT and CDR2 SNEGSKA (reference sequence). The CDR3 has 12 residues. V lost 3 bases, J lost 10 bases, and 13 bases lay in between. The CDR3 DNA sequence: TGCAGTGCTAGCCCCTCAACCGGGGAGCAGTTCTTC. Translation gives CSASPSTGEQFF.

This clonotype is classed as medium-sized. The rearrangement links TRBV4-1 to TRBJ2-7; the D gene could be TRBD1 or TRBD2 (5 bases each). Trimming left V 4 bases short and J 1 base short, with 8 bases between. CDR3 size: 13 residues. CDR1 and CDR2 from the germline V gene are MGHRA and YSYEKL. The CDR3 loop reads CASSPGPSYEQYF. The CDR3 DNA is TGCGCCAGCAGCCCGGGGCCGTCCTACGAGCAGTACTTC.

This clonotype is judged medium-sized. The chain combines TRBV27 with TRBJ1-5; 9 positions match TRBD1. Per germline, CDR1 MNHEY and CDR2 SMNVEV (reference sequence). This CDR3 spans 17 amino acids. The ends lost 3 bases at V and 4 bases at J; junction bases unmatched: 10. The CDR3 spells CASSLIPPGQGNQPQHF. CDR3 in DNA: TGTGCCAGCAGTTTGATCCCCCCGGGACAGGGTAATCAGCCCCAGCATTTT.

By sample fraction, this clonotype is medium-sized. The V and J genes are TRBV6-1 and TRBJ2-7; a weak D match, TRBD1 (5 bases). The CDR3 contains 14 residues. V shed 1 base and J shed 2 bases, with 9 bases lying between them. In germline, CDR1 is MNHNS, CDR2 SASEGT. DNA of the CDR3: TGTGCCAGCAGTGAAGGGGGCAGGGCCTACGAGCAGTACTTC. Its protein product is CASSEGGRAYEQYF.

This clonotype was observed many times. The genes are TRBV25-1 and TRBJ1-5; unclear D gene. CDR1 is MGHDK, CDR2 SYGVNS, per germline. Trimming stripped 4 bases from V and 4 bases from J, with 5 bases between. The CDR3 runs to 12 residues. The CDR3 DNA reads TGTGCCAGCAGTGTGGGTAATCAGCCCCAGCATTTT. Translation gives CASSVGNQPQHF.

The gene calls are TRBV30 and TRBJ1-5, with D maybe TRBD1 (5 bases). V was trimmed by 2 bases and J by 2 bases, leaving 7 bases between them. Germline CDR1 reads GTSNPN; CDR2 reads SVGIG (reference sequence). The CDR3 has 13 amino acids. DNA for the CDR3: TGTGCCTGGAGTTTGGGGGGCAATCAGCCCCAGCATTTT. It yields the protein CAWSLGGNQPQHF.

This clonotype was recorded a few times. The chain is built from TRBV4-2 and TRBJ1-1, with D possibly matching TRBD1 (6 bases). V was trimmed by 2 bases and J by 0 bases, leaving 10 bases between them. Per the germline V gene, CDR1 is LGHNA and CDR2 is YNFKEQ. The CDR3 sequence is 15 residues long. The DNA of the CDR3 is TGTGCCAGCAGCCAAAGACAGGAGATGAACACTGAAGCTTTCTTT. Amino acids: CASSQRQEMNTEAFF.

The V call is TRBV30, the J call TRBJ2-7; the match to TRBD2 covers 7 bases. CDR3 length: 14 amino acids. Germline CDR1 GTSNPN, CDR2 SVGIG (reference sequence). Germline trimming cut 0 bases from V and 4 bases from J; bases unmatched to any gene: 6. CDR3 coding DNA: TGTGCCTGGAGTGTCGGACTAGTCACTTACGAGCAGTACTTC. Translation: CAWSVGLVTYEQYF.

To note about this clonotype: Just one base apart from a much larger clone, this may be a read error. The chain joins TRBV19 to TRBJ2-1, with TRBD2 identical over 8 bases. Trimming removed 6 bases from V and 10 bases from J; junction bases left unmatched: 14. The CDR3 spans 15 residues. Germline CDR1 is LNHDA and CDR2 is SQIVND (reference sequence). The CDR3 here is CASRKTASGPGEQFF. CDR3 DNA sequence: TGTGCCAGTAGGAAAACAGCTAGCGGGCCTGGGGAGCAGTTCTTC.

With regard to this clonotype: Germline is not matched at one junction end, which may reflect a read error. The chain couples TRBV7-2 to TRBJ1-6; a possible D gene is TRBD1 (6 bases). This CDR3 region has 14 residues. Germline V lookup: CDR1 SGHTA, CDR2 FQGNSA. The CDR3 DNA reads as TGTGCCAACAGCTCATGGGACACCAATTCACCCCTCCACTTT. Protein product: CANSSWDTNSPLHF.

The V call is TRBV9, the J call TRBJ2-3; unclear D gene. In germline, CDR1 is SGDLS, CDR2 YYNGEE. V was clipped by 0 bases and J by 1 base, with 9 bases between them. This CDR3 contains 15 residues. The CDR3 DNA is TGTGCCAGCAGCGTAGCAGCTGGGGGCACAGATACGCAGTATTTT. Its protein product is CASSVAAGGTDTQYF.

There are many counts of this clonotype. The genes are TRBV3-1 and TRBJ2-2; 11 bases line up with TRBD2. V trimming: 0 bases; J trimming: 3 bases; junction bases outside the gene matches: 6. The length of the CDR3 is 18 residues. Germline values: CDR1 LGHDT, CDR2 YNNKEL (reference sequence). CDR3 in amino acids: CASSQDPGLAEYTGELFF. In DNA form, the CDR3 reads TGTGCCAGCAGCCAAGACCCGGGACTAGCGGAGTACACCGGGGAGCTGTTTTTT.

Points on this clonotype: Since a much larger clone is just one base distant, this may be a read error. The chain recombines TRBV4-1 with TRBJ2-7; unclear D gene. This CDR3 has 14 residues. V shed 2 bases and J shed 1 base, with 9 bases lying between them. Germline CDR1 reads MGHRA; CDR2 reads YSYEKL. Here the CDR3 reads CASSQFLQSYEQYF. The CDR3 coding sequence is TGCGCCAGCAGCCAATTTCTCCAATCCTACGAGCAGTACTTC.

This clonotype turned up a few times. The CDR3 does not close with the conserved phenylalanine or tryptophan, likely indicating a read error. V usage is TRBV20-1 and J usage is TRBJ2-7; TRBD2 agrees at 10 bases. Germline CDR1 is DFQATT and CDR2 is SNEGSKA (reference sequence). This CDR3 contains 15 residues. V trimming: 6 bases; J trimming: 2 bases; junction bases outside the gene matches: 10. CDR3 sequence: CSAPGGAGGPYEQYS. CDR3 in DNA: TGCAGTGCCCCGGGCGGAGCGGGAGGGCCCTACGAGCAGTACTCC.

This clonotype was recorded many times. This sequence joins TRBV30 and TRBJ2-1; TRBD1 or TRBD2 may be the D gene (5 bases each). Per the germline V gene, CDR1 is GTSNPN and CDR2 is SVGIG (reference sequence). V lost 8 bases, J lost 9 bases, and 20 bases lay in between. The CDR3 spans 13 residues. CDR3 sequence (DNA): TGTGCCGGGACCGGGATTCCCCCTTCTGAGCAGTTCTTC. This translates into CAGTGIPPSEQFF.

This clonotype counts as medium-sized. The chain joins TRBV11-2 to TRBJ2-1; the match to TRBD2 covers 8 bases. Germline V gene data show CDR1 as SGHAT and CDR2 as FQNNGV. With 5 bases clipped from V and 6 bases from J, the junction kept 9 bases outside the gene matches. The CDR3 covers 15 residues. The CDR3, as DNA: TGTGCCAGCAGCCCCCGACTAGCGATGGGCAATGAGCAGTTCTTC. Its protein is CASSPRLAMGNEQFF.

Notes on this clonotype: A read error is possible here, since a much larger clone lies one base away. V gene TRBV28 combines with J gene TRBJ2-1, with 13 nucleotides matching TRBD2. CDR1 MDHEN and CDR2 SYDVKM come from the germline V gene. V trimming: 5 bases; J trimming: 12 bases; junction bases outside the gene matches: 10. The CDR3 spans 15 residues. CDR3 loop: CASSPGTSGARGQFF. CDR3 DNA: TGTGCCAGCAGTCCCGGGACTAGCGGGGCCAGGGGGCAGTTCTTC.

In its sample, this clonotype is medium-sized (0.01 to 0.1%). This chain uses TRBV4-1 with TRBJ2-7; 7 bases align to TRBD1. Trimming cost V 1 base and J 6 bases; bases outside gene matches: 3. The V gene's germline CDR1 is MGHRA and CDR2 YSYEKL. The CDR3 runs to 13 residues. CDR3 loop: CASSQGGTAEQYF. In DNA form, the CDR3 reads TGCGCCAGCAGCCAAGGGGGGACAGCCGAGCAGTACTTC.

This clonotype came up many times. This rearrangement joins TRBV2 to TRBJ2-3, with TRBD1 matching over 10 bases. V lost 6 bases, J lost 0 bases, and 6 bases stayed unmatched. Germline CDR1 and CDR2: SNHLY and FYNNEI. The CDR3 runs to 16 residues. The CDR3 here is CASSRPGQGSTDTQYF. Written as DNA, the CDR3 is TGTGCCAGCAGCCGTCCGGGACAGGGGAGCACAGATACGCAGTATTTT.